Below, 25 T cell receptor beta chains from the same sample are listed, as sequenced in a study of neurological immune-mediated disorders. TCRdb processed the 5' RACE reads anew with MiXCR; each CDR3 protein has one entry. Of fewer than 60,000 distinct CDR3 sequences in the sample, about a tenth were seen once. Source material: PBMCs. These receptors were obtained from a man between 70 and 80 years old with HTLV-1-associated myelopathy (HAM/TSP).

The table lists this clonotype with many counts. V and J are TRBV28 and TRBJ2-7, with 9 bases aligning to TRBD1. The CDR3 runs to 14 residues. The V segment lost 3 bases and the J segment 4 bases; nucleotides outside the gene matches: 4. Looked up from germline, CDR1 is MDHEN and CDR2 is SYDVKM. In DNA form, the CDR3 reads TGTGCCAGCAGTTTGGGGGACAGGGTTTACGAGCAGTACTTC. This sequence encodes CASSLGDRVYEQYF.

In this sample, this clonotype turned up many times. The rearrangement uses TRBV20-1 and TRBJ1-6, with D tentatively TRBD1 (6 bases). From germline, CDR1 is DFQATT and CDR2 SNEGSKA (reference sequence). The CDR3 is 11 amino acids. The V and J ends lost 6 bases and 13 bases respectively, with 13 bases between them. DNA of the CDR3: TGCAGTGCCGCCCTGGGGGCCCCCCTCCACTTT. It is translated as CSAALGAPLHF.

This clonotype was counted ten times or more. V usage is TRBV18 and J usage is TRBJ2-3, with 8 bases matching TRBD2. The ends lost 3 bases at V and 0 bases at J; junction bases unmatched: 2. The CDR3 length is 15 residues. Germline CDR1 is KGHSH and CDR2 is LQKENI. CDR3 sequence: CASSPERESTDTQYF. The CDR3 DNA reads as TGTGCCAGCTCACCCGAGCGGGAGAGCACAGATACGCAGTATTTT.

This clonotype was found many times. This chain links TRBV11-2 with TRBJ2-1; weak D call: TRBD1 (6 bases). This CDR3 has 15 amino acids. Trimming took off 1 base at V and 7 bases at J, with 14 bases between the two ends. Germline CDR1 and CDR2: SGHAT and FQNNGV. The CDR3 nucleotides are TGTGCCAGCAGCTTAGTTGTCGCAAGGGGGAATGAGCAGTTCTTC. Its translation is CASSLVVARGNEQFF. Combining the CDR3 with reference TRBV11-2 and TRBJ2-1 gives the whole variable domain EAGVAQSPRYKIIEKRQSVAFWCNPISGHATLYWYQQILGQGPKLLIQFQNNGVVDDSQLPKDRFSAERLKGVDSTLKIQPAKLEDSAVYLCASSLVVARGNEQFFGPGTRLTVL.

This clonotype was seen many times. CDR3 sequence reads: CSVGTSGTYTQYF. The CDR3 DNA reads TGCAGCGTGGGGACTAGCGGGACTTATACGCAGTATTTT. This sequence joins TRBV29-1 and TRBJ2-3; TRBD2 matches 13 bases. Germline V gives CDR1 SQVTM, CDR2 ANQGSEA. J was trimmed by 7 bases and V by 6 bases; bases with no gene match: 4. The CDR3 is made up of 13 amino acids.

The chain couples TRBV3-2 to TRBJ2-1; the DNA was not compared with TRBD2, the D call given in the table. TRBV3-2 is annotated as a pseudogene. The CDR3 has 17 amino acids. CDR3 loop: CASSQGDCSGSFNEQFF. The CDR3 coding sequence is TGTGCCAGCAGCCAAGGAGATTGTAGCGGGAGCTTCAATGAGCAGTTCTTC.

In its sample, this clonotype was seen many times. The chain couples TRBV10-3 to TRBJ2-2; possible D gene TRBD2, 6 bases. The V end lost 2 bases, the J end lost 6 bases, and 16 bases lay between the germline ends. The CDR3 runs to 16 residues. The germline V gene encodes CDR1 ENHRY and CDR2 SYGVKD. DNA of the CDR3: TGTGCCATCAGTGAGGCTAACGGGGGAAACGCCGGGGAGCTGTTTTTT. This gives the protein CAISEANGGNAGELFF.

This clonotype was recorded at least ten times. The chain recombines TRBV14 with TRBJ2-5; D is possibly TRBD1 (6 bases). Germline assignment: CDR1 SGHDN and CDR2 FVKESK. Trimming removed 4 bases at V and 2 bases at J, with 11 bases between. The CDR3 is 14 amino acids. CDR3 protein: CASSLDRNQETQYF. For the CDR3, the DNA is TGTGCCAGCAGCCTCGACAGGAATCAAGAGACCCAGTACTTC.

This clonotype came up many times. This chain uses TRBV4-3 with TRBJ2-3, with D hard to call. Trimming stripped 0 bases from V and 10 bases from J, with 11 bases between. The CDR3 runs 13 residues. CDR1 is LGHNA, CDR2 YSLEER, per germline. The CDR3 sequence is CASSQDGRLAQYF. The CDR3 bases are TGCGCCAGCAGCCAAGATGGGCGCCTGGCGCAGTATTTT.

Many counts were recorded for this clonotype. CDR3 loop: CASSPGQGANKSTDTQYF. CDR3 nucleotides: TGTGCCAGCAGCCCGGGACAGGGGGCAAATAAGAGCACAGATACGCAGTATTTT. The chain joins TRBV6-5 to TRBJ2-3; the match to TRBD1 covers 12 bases. The V gene's germline CDR1 is MNHEY and CDR2 SVGAGI. CDR3 length: 18 residues. The trim removed 6 bases at V and 0 bases at J, leaving 10 bases unmatched.

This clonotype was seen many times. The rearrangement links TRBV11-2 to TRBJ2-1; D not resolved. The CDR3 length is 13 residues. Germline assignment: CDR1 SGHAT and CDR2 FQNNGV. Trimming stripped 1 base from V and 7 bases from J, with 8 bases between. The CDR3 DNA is TGTGCCAGCAGCTTAGTTGTCCTAAATGAGCAGTTCTTC. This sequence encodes CASSLVVLNEQFF.

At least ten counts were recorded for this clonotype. The CDR3 protein is CASSISSGRAYEQYF. DNA of the CDR3: TGTGCCAGCAGTATTTCTAGCGGGAGGGCCTACGAGCAGTACTTC. This chain joins TRBV28 and TRBJ2-7; 12 bases align to TRBD2. V shed 5 bases, J shed 2 bases, and the junction held 4 bases outside the gene matches. Germline V lookup: CDR1 MDHEN, CDR2 SYDVKM. The CDR3 covers 15 residues.

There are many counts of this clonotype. CDR3 bases: TGTGCCAGCTCACCAAGGGAGAAGGAGGACACTGAAGCTTTCTTT. As protein: CASSPREKEDTEAFF. The genes are TRBV18 and TRBJ1-1, with D uncertain. Trimming left V 2 bases short and J 3 bases short, with 13 bases between. This CDR3 has 15 amino acids. CDR1 and CDR2 (germline): KGHSH, LQKENI.

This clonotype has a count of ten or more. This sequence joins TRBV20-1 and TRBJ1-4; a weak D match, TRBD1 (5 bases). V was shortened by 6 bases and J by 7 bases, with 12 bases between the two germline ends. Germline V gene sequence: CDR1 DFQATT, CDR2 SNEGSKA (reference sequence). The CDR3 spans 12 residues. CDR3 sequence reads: CSAAGRVEKLFF. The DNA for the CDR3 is TGCAGTGCAGCAGGGAGGGTTGAAAAACTGTTTTTT.

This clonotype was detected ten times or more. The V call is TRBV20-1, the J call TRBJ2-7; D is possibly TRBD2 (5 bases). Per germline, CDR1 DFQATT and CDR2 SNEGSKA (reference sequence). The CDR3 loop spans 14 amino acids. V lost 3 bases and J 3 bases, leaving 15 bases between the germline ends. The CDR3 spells CSARRATRNYEQYF. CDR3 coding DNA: TGCAGTGCTAGGAGGGCTACGCGGAACTACGAGCAGTACTTC.

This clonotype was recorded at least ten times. CDR3: CASSPTRGREFSEQYF. The CDR3 coding sequence is TGTGCCAGCAGCCCGACCCGGGGGCGGGAGTTTAGCGAGCAGTACTTC. The chain joins TRBV11-2 to TRBJ2-7, with TRBD2 as a possible D gene (7 bases). This CDR3 comprises 16 residues. V was trimmed by 5 bases and J by 6 bases, leaving 23 bases between them. Looked up from germline, CDR1 is SGHAT and CDR2 is FQNNGV.

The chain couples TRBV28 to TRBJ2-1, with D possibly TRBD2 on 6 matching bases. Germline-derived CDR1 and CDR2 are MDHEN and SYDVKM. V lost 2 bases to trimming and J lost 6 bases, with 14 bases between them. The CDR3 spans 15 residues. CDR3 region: CASSLRRGLSNEQFF. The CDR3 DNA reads TGTGCCAGCAGTTTACGGCGGGGTCTCTCCAATGAGCAGTTCTTC. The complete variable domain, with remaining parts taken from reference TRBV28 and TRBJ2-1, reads DVKVTQSSRYLVKRTGEKVFLECVQDMDHENMFWYRQDPGLGLRLIYFSYDVKMKEKGDIPEGYSVSREKKERFSLILESASTNQTSMYLCASSLRRGLSNEQFFGPGTRLTVL.

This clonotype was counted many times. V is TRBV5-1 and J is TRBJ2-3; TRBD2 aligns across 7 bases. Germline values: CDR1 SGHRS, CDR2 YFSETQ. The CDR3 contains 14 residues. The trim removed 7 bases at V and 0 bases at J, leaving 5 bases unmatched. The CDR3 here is CASGLDPSTDTQYF. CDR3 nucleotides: TGCGCCAGCGGACTAGACCCGAGCACAGATACGCAGTATTTT.

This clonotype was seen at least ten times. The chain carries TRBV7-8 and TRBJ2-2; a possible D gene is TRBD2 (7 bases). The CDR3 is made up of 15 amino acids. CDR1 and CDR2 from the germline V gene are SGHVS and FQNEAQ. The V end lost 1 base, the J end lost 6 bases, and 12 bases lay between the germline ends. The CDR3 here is CASSLVRGRAGELFF. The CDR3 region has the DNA TGTGCCAGCAGCTTAGTGAGGGGGAGGGCCGGGGAGCTGTTTTTT. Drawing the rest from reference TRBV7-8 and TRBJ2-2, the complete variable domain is GAGVSQSPRYKVAKRGQDVALRCDPISGHVSLFWYQQALGQGPEFLTYFQNEAQLDKSGLPSDRFFAERPEGSVSTLKIQRTQQEDSAVYLCASSLVRGRAGELFFGEGSRLTVL.

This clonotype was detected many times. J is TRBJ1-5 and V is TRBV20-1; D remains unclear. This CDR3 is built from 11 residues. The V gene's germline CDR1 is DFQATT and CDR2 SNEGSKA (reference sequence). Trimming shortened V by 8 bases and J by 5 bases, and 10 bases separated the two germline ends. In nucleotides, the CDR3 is TGCAGTCTTGGGGAGCATCAGCCCCAGCATTTT. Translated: CSLGEHQPQHF.

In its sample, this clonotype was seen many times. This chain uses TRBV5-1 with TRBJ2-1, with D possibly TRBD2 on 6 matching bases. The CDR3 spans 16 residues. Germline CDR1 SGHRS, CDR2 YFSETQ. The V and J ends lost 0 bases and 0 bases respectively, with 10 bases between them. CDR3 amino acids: CASSLGGGNSYNEQFF. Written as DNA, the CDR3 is TGCGCCAGCAGCTTGGGCGGCGGGAACTCCTACAATGAGCAGTTCTTC.

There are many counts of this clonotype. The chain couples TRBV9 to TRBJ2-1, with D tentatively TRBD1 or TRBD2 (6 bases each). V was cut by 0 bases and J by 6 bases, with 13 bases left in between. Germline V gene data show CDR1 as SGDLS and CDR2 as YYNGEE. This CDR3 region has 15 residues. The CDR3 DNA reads TGTGCCAGCAGCGTAGGTCCGGGGGCTGCCAATGAGCAGTTCTTC. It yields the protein CASSVGPGAANEQFF.

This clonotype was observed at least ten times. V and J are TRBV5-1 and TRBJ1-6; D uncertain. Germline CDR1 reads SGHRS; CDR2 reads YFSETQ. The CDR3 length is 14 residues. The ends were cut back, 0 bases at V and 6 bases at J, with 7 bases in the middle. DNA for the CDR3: TGCGCCAGCAGCTTGGATCCGAGTAATTCACCCCTCCACTTT. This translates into CASSLDPSNSPLHF.

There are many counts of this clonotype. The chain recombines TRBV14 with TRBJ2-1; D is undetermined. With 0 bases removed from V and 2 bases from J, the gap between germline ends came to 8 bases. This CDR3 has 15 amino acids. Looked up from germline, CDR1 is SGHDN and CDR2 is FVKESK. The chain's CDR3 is CASSQDYGTYNEQFF. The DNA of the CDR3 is TGTGCCAGCAGCCAAGACTACGGCACCTACAATGAGCAGTTCTTC.

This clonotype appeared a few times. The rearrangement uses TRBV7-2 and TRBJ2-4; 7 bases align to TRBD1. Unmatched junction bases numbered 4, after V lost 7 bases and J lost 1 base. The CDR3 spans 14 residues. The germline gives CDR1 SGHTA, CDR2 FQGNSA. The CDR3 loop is CASMLGGAKNIQYF. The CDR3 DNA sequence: TGTGCCAGCATGCTAGGGGGCGCCAAAAACATTCAGTACTTC.